The sample holds many counts of the clone carrying this T cell receptor (beta chain). The antigen is unknown. The record originates from a study of CD8 T cells in ankylosing spondylitis. TCRdb ran MiXCR on the 5' RACE reads and lists one entry per CDR3 protein. The sample records some 220,000 distinct CDR3 sequences, approximately 8% being singletons. Study-wide results and caveats: The study identified a TCR beta motif of eight highly homologous variants that appeared characteristic of ankylosing spondylitis blood. There was reportedly significant enrichment of clones that were disease-linked in matched ankylosing spondylitis synovial fluid.

The sequenced sample consisted of blood, either unsorted or a sorted T cell fraction (not recorded which). The clonotype comes from a female donor with ankylosing spondylitis or in good health (not recorded which).

CDR3 coding DNA: TGTGCCAGCAGTTACTCGAGAGGGGGCACCTACAATGAGCAGTTCTTC. Residues: CASSYSRGGTYNEQFF. This chain connects TRBV6-5 to TRBJ2-1; TRBD1 aligns across 7 bases. V trimming: 0 bases; J trimming: 2 bases; junction bases outside the gene matches: 4. CDR3 length: 16 residues. Germline CDR1 and CDR2: MNHEY and SVGAGI.